This TCR beta chain emerged from a study of response to subunit inactivated influenza vaccine. CDR1 and CDR2 from the germline V gene are SGHDN and FVKESK. This CDR3 has 13 residues. The ends were cut back, 0 bases at V and 2 bases at J, with 5 bases in the middle. This clonotype was seen repeatedly, ten times or more. Its matching antigen is unknown. Findings of the study overall: It was the authors' suggestion that each seasonal influenza vaccination recruits few new T cells.

In TCRdb, the RT-PCR reads were re-called with MiXCR into one record per CDR3 protein. The sample has a few hundred thousand distinct CDR3 sequences, approximately 7.2% seen once. The source of this sequence is a man between 45 and 75 years old who received an inactivated influenza vaccine. The V gene is TRBV14, the J gene TRBJ2-7; D unresolved. Material: PBMCs from blood, obtained about 23 months after vaccination. In DNA, the CDR3 is TGTGCCAGCAGCCAAGATACGACCTACGAGCAGTACTTC. Protein sequence: CASSQDTTYEQYF.